In this sample, the clone carrying this T cell receptor beta chain turned up many times. Its cognate antigen is unknown. Beta-chain TCR CDR3 regions were amplified from RNA transcripts. Second-round multiplex PCR came after a first-round RT-PCR that employed HTBI primers. TCRdb passed the multiplex PCR reads through MiXCR, listing each CDR3 protein once. The top ten hold approximately 13% of the sample, which has under 350,000 distinct CDR3 sequences, about a sixth seen once. The data were obtained in a study of Graves' ophthalmopathy and Graves' hyperthyroidism. Study-wide findings and caveats: Blood also carried most expanded thyroid clonotypes exceeding 0.001 frequency. Between ophthalmopathy and stable hyperthyroidism, a 13-signature model drew a separation with nearly 90% sensitivity and 75% to 82% specificity.

In germline, CDR1 is ENHRY, CDR2 SYGVKD. The CDR3 sequence is 16 residues long. With V trimmed by 4 bases and J by 2 bases, 4 bases remained unmatched. No donor had other autoimmune disease, uncontrolled infection, pregnancy or lactation. The sequence was collected from an adult man with Graves' ophthalmopathy. Material: peripheral blood. This chain uses TRBV10-3 with TRBJ2-2, with 10 bases fitting TRBD2. The CDR3, as DNA: TGTGCCATCAGTGCGCTAGCGGGAGCTAACACCGGGGAGCTGTTTTTT. This codes for CAISALAGANTGELFF.